This T cell receptor beta chain derives from a study of CD8 T cells in ankylosing spondylitis. General study findings and limits: A number of the motif variants had already been described in reactive arthritis synovial fluid and blood. Ankylosing spondylitis blood appeared to be characterized by a TCR beta motif of several highly homologous variants. Disease-linked clones displayed a CD8+ phenotype and appeared relatively rarely in peripheral blood.

This clonotype was picked up many times. Its cognate antigen is unknown. Germline CDR1 DFQATT, CDR2 SNEGSKA (reference sequence). The ends were cut back, 1 base at V and 0 bases at J, with 7 bases in the middle. The CDR3 is 13 residues long. TCRdb processed the 5' RACE reads anew with MiXCR; each CDR3 protein has one entry. The sample carries under 300,000 distinct CDR3 sequences, approximately 10% recorded once. The sequenced sample consisted of blood, either unsorted or a sorted T cell fraction (not recorded which). The chain joins TRBV20-1 to TRBJ2-7; D might be TRBD2 (5 bases). The sequence was obtained from a male donor with ankylosing spondylitis or in good health (not recorded which). CDR3 coding DNA: TGCAGTGCTAGAGGGACTTCCTCCTACGAGCAGTACTTC. Its translation is CSARGTSSYEQYF.